This T cell receptor beta chain was found in a study of blood T cells in healthy people across ages. Study outcomes and limitations: PBMC samples, being unsorted, prevented any conclusive comparison of naive and antigen-experienced cells.

Then a second PCR, running about 6 to 11 cycles, was carried out with a sample-barcoded 5' primer and a J-beta primer mix. Each CDR3 protein is one row after TCRdb ran MiXCR on the 5' RACE reads. The table shows a few hundred thousand distinct CDR3 sequences, with approximately 51% occurring only once. Only a few counts were recorded for this clonotype. Its target is not known. This CDR3 has 14 residues. V was clipped by 6 bases and J by 2 bases, with 13 bases between them. Per the germline V gene, CDR1 is SGHTA and CDR2 is FQGNSA. The chain recombines TRBV7-2 with TRBJ2-5; TRBD1 is a possible D gene (6 bases). The sequence was obtained from a man in his 60s in good health. The source material was blood. CDR3 region: CASRPGTHQETQYF. The DNA for the CDR3 is TGTGCCAGCAGACCCGGGACACATCAAGAGACCCAGTACTTC. The full variable domain, rest sourced from reference TRBV7-2 and TRBJ2-5, is GAGVSQSPSNKVTEKGKDVELRCDPISGHTALYWYRQSLGQGLEFLIYFQGNSAPDKSGLPSDRFSAERTGGSVSTLTIQRTQQEDSAVYLCASRPGTHQETQYFGPGTRLLVL.